A single T cell receptor beta chain is shown here with its context. These data originate in a study of blood T cells in healthy people across ages. PCR was performed a second time for about 6 to 12 cycles using a sample-barcoded 5' primer and a J-beta primer mix. TCRdb analysed the 5' RACE reads with MiXCR anew, one entry per CDR3 protein. The repertoire holds about 730,000 distinct CDR3 sequences, with roughly 45% as singletons. CDR3 length equals 14 residues. V was pared by 0 bases and J by 2 bases, with 6 bases between. Germline CDR1 is LGHDT and CDR2 is YNNKEL (reference sequence). The source of this sequence is a woman in her sixties or seventies in good health. This rearrangement joins TRBV3-1 to TRBJ2-3, with D hard to call. The material sequenced was blood. CDR3 sequence (DNA): TGTGCCAGCAGCCAAGACTATAACACAGATACGCAGTATTTT. Amino acids: CASSQDYNTDTQYF.